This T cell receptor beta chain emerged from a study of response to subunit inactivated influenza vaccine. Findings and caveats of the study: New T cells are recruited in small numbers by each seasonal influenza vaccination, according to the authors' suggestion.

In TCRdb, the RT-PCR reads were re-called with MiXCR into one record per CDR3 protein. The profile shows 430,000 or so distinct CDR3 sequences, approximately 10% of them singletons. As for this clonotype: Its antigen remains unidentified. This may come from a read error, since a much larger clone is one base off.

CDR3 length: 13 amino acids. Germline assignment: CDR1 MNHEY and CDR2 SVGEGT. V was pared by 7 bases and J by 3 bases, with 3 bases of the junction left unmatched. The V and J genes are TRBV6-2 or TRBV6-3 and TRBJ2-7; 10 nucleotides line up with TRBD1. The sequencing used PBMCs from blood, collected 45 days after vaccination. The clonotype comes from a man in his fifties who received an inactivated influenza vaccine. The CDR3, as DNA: TGTGCCAGCACCCGGGACAGGGGCTACGAGCAGTACTTC. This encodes CASTRDRGYEQYF.